These T cell receptor beta chains were read from a single sample in a study of T cell changes during pregnancy in multiple sclerosis. Clones were read by immunoSEQ multiplex PCR, and TCRdb kept only the in-frame ones, dropping some. The sample shows tens of thousands of clones, 90% to 95% of them seen only once. Sequencing used peripheral blood, obtained in the second trimester of pregnancy. These receptors originate from a female donor in good health, enrolled as a control in a pregnancy study. CDR3s include the opening cysteine and the closing phenylalanine or tryptophan. A D gene is named only where the DNA matches it firmly. Not every row has a clone size; where given, it reads once, few, many or a size class.

J: TRBJ2-1; size: NA; V: TRBV5-4; D: NA; DNA: TGTGCCAGCAGCTTGGGCGGGTCTGAGCAGTTCTTC; CDR3: CASSLGGSEQFF
J: TRBJ2-3; size: NA; V: TRBV30; D: TRBD2; DNA: TGTGCCTGGGACGGACTAGCATGGGGGCAAAACACAGATACGCAGTATTTT; CDR3: CAWDGLAWGQNTDTQYF
J: TRBJ2-7; size: NA; V: TRBV5-4; D: TRBD1; DNA: TGTGCCAGCAGCACCCCGGGACAGGTCTCCTACGAGCAGTACTTC; CDR3: CASSTPGQVSYEQYF
J: TRBJ1-4; size: few; V: TRBV6-5; D: TRBD1; DNA: TGTGCCAGCAGTTCCGAGGGGGCGACTAATGAAAAACTGTTTTTT; CDR3: CASSSEGATNEKLFF
J: TRBJ2-2; size: once; V: TRBV29-1; D: TRBD1; DNA: TGCAGCGCGACAGGGGGCCAGAACACCGGGGAGCTGTTTTTT; CDR3: CSATGGQNTGELFF
J: TRBJ1-6; size: NA; V: TRBV15; D: TRBD1; DNA: TGTGCCACCAGCACGGGACAGAGGAAGGCTAATTCACCCCTCCACTTT; CDR3: CATSTGQRKANSPLHF
J: TRBJ2-1; size: NA; V: TRBV15; D: NA; DNA: TGTGCCACCAGCATCGATGTCCTTGTCGGGAATGAGCAGTTCTTC; CDR3: CATSIDVLVGNEQFF
J: TRBJ2-7; size: NA; V: TRBV10-3; D: TRBD1; DNA: TGTGCCATCAGTGGGGACAGGGGGCCCTACGAGCAGTACTTC; CDR3: CAISGDRGPYEQYF
J: TRBJ2-7; size: NA; V: TRBV5-6; D: NA; DNA: TGTGCCAGCAGCCCCCAAGGGGGATACGAGCAGTACTTC; CDR3: CASSPQGGYEQYF
J: TRBJ2-5; size: NA; V: TRBV5-6; D: NA; DNA: TGTGCCAGCAGCTTGGGAATGCAGGGTGAAGAGACCCAGTACTTC; CDR3: CASSLGMQGEETQYF
J: TRBJ2-2; size: NA; V: TRBV10-3; D: NA; DNA: TGTGCCATCAGTCATAACACCGGGGAGCTGTTTTTT; CDR3: CAISHNTGELFF
J: TRBJ1-3; size: NA; V: TRBV6-1; D: NA; DNA: TGTGCCAGCAGTGATCTTTTAGGACAGAGCTCTGGAAACACCATATATTTT; CDR3: CASSDLLGQSSGNTIYF
J: TRBJ1-6; size: NA; V: TRBV5-1; D: NA; DNA: TGCGCCAGCAGCTTAGAAGACAGTTCGGACCCCCTCCACTTT; CDR3: CASSLEDSSDPLHF
J: TRBJ2-3; size: NA; V: TRBV7-2; D: TRBD2; DNA: TGTGCCAGCAGCCCACTAGGGACTAGCGGGGGGGTAAGCTATTATACGCAGTATTTT; CDR3: CASSPLGTSGGVSYYTQYF
J: TRBJ2-1; size: NA; V: TRBV6-5; D: NA; DNA: TGTGCCAGCAGGGCGCATGAGGAAGCCAATGAGCAGTTCTTC; CDR3: CASRAHEEANEQFF
J: TRBJ2-7; size: NA; V: TRBV27; D: NA; DNA: TGTGCCAGCTCCGACAGGCCTTCCTACGAGCAGTACTTC; CDR3: CASSDRPSYEQYF
J: TRBJ2-6; size: NA; V: TRBV28; D: TRBD1; DNA: TGTGCCAGCCGGACAGGGGAGGCTGGGGCCAACGTCCTGACTTTC; CDR3: CASRTGEAGANVLTF
J: TRBJ2-7; size: NA; V: TRBV7-9; D: TRBD1; DNA: TGTGCCAGCAGCTCTCCCGACAGGGGATTCTCCTACGAGCAGTACTTC; CDR3: CASSSPDRGFSYEQYF
J: TRBJ2-1; size: NA; V: TRBV5-1; D: TRBD2; DNA: TGCGCCAGCAGCGGGGGGACTAGAGACAATGAGCAGTTCTTC; CDR3: CASSGGTRDNEQFF
J: TRBJ1-2; size: NA; V: TRBV5-1; D: NA; DNA: TGCGCCAGCAGCTTGGGGGGGGGACCGGTCTATGGCTACACCTTC; CDR3: CASSLGGGPVYGYTF
J: TRBJ2-7; size: NA; V: TRBV5-1; D: NA; DNA: TGCGCCAGCAGCTTGGCGGAGCACTACGAGCAGTACTTC; CDR3: CASSLAEHYEQYF
J: TRBJ2-7; size: NA; V: TRBV19; D: TRBD2; DNA: TGTGCCAGTAGTATAGGTAGCGGGAGTTCCTACGAGCAGTACTTC; CDR3: CASSIGSGSSYEQYF
J: TRBJ2-6; size: NA; V: TRBV10-2; D: NA; DNA: TGCGCCAGCAGGACAGACCAATTACTCTCTGGGGCCAACGTCCTGACTTTC; CDR3: CASRTDQLLSGANVLTF
J: TRBJ2-3; size: NA; V: TRBV13; D: NA; DNA: TGTGCCAGCAGCTCCGGGGAGACGCAGTATTTT; CDR3: CASSSGETQYF
J: TRBJ2-7; size: NA; V: TRBV7-6; D: TRBD1; DNA: TGTGCCAGCAGCTCCCCCCGGGACAGGGCAGGAGAGCAGTACTTC; CDR3: CASSSPRDRAGEQYF
J: TRBJ2-5; size: NA; V: TRBV7-3; D: NA; DNA: TGTGCCAGCAGCTCCGGAGTAGCCGCTACTTCGGCCCAGTACTTC; CDR3: CASSSGVAATSAQYF
J: TRBJ2-2; size: NA; V: TRBV19; D: TRBD2; DNA: TGTGCCAGTAGTGTGGGACTAGCATCGACCGGGGAGCTGTTTTTT; CDR3: CASSVGLASTGELFF
J: TRBJ2-5; size: NA; V: TRBV5-4; D: TRBD2; DNA: TGTGCCAGCAGCTTGGAGCGGGAACCAGAGACCCAGTACTTC; CDR3: CASSLEREPETQYF
J: TRBJ2-3; size: NA; V: TRBV4-1; D: TRBD1; DNA: TGCGCCAGCAGCCAAGAAGAGATGGGACAGGACTTTAGCACAGATACGCAGTATTTT; CDR3: CASSQEEMGQDFSTDTQYF
J: TRBJ2-7; size: NA; V: TRBV14; D: TRBD2; DNA: TGTGCCAGCAGCCCTAGCGGGAGGATCTCGTACGAGCAGTACTTC; CDR3: CASSPSGRISYEQYF
J: TRBJ2-3; size: once; V: TRBV5-4; D: TRBD2; DNA: TGTGCCAGCAGCTCCCTGATTAGCGGGAGCGGGGCTAATACGCAGTATTTT; CDR3: CASSSLISGSGANTQYF
J: TRBJ1-1; size: NA; V: TRBV9; D: NA; DNA: TGTGCCAGCAGCGTAGTCCCAGGGTTGGACACTGAAGCTTTCTTT; CDR3: CASSVVPGLDTEAFF
J: TRBJ2-1; size: NA; V: TRBV28; D: TRBD1; DNA: TGTGCCAGCAGTTCAGGGACAGGGACCGCGCAGGTAGGTGAGCAGTTCTTC; CDR3: CASSSGTGTAQVGEQFF
J: TRBJ1-2; size: NA; V: TRBV2; D: NA; DNA: TGTGCCAGCAGTGAGGGCCAGGGCCACAGCTATGGCTACACCTTC; CDR3: CASSEGQGHSYGYTF
J: TRBJ2-2; size: NA; V: TRBV11-2; D: TRBD2; DNA: TGTGCCAGCAGCTTAGACCCGAGCGGGGGGGCCGGGAACACCGGGGAGCTGTTTTTT; CDR3: CASSLDPSGGAGNTGELFF
J: TRBJ2-5; size: NA; V: TRBV10-3; D: TRBD1; DNA: TGTGCCAGTCAGAAAAGTACAGGGGGCGTAGAGACCCAGTACTTC; CDR3: CASQKSTGGVETQYF
J: TRBJ2-5; size: once; V: TRBV4-1; D: NA; DNA: TGCGCCAGCAGCCAAGATCCACAGGCTCAAGAGACCCAGTACTTC; CDR3: CASSQDPQAQETQYF